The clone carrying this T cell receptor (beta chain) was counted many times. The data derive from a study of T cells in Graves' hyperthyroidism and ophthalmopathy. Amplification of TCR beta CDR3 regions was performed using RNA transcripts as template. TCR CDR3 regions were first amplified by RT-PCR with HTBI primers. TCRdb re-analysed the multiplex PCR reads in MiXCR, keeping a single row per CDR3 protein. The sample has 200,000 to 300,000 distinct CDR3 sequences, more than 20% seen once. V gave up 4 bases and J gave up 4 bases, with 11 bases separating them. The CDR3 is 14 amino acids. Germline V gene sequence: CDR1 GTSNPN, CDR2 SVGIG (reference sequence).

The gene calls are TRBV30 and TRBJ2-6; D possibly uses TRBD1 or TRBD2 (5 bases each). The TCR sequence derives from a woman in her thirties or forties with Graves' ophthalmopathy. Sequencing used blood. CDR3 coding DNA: TGTGCCTGGACCACCGGGGCCGGGGCCAACGTCCTGACTTTC. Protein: CAWTTGAGANVLTF. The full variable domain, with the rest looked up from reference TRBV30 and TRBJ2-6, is SQTIHQWPATLVQPVGSPLSLECTVEGTSNPNLYWYRQAAGRGLQLLFYSVGIGQISSEVPQNLSASRPQDRQFILSSKKLLLSDSGFYLCAWTTGAGANVLTFGAGSRLTVL.